This T cell receptor beta chain was identified in a study of blood T cell repertoires in COVID-19 (dated by TCRdb to 2020 to 2022). For the wider study: Samples covering the acute and convalescent phases of COVID-19 were provided by collaborators in the United States, Italy and Spain. Subjects who had been exposed to COVID-19, were actively infected with it, or had recovered from it provided the deeply sampled blood TCRbeta repertoires that made up the dataset. Nearly every sample came with metadata listing a de-identified subject ID, COVID-19 status, age in years and sex. The material from the prospective study consisted of cDNA or gDNA derived from T cells, B-cell-depleted T cells, or PBMCs. Samples came from the ongoing ImmuneRACE study (first 160 participants) plus 1,254 subjects from 6 global collaborators. The repertoires were made available in a free public database intended to serve as a resource for research on the immune response to SARS-CoV-2. Where available, HLA class I and class II types were obtained from metadata supplied by the sample provider rather than from assay-based typing. Points the paper makes about the study in general: How much clinical and demographic metadata was included differed by source and by participant, and the metadata was provided uncurated.

Whole blood was collected in K2EDTA tubes by collaborating institutions according to the institutions' own protocols. For TCRbeta analysis, collaborators shipped samples as frozen whole blood, isolated PBMCs, or DNA extracted from either of those sample types. Worth noting for this clone: This clone's antigen is unknown. Within one base of it there is no much larger clone, and no base qualities were kept.

TCRbeta CDR3 regions were amplified from genomic DNA using the immunoSEQ Assay, a bias-controlled multiplex PCR. For the original study's pipeline: Within the assay, amplification of reference gene primers was used to estimate how many nucleated cells each sample contained. Sequence reads were collapsed and filtered to measure the absolute abundance of every unique TCRbeta CDR3 rearrangement. For each sample, productive Simpson clonality was calculated as the square root of Simpson's diversity index over productive rearrangements. Drawn from immuneACCESS, this table holds only the in-frame rearrangements with V and J called that TCRdb kept. Clones are partly lost; checked studies trace under half to an unresolved V gene and leave the rest unexplained. The V and J calls and clone size were taken over from that table, and D and trimming were inferred from the DNA. The sample yields under 200,000 clones; about 85% were counted once. The ten largest clones take up around 4.9% of the sample.

Here V drops 5 bases and J drops 12 bases, and the junction holds 6 bases not matched to any gene. Reading the germline V gene gives CDR1 MNHEY and CDR2 SVGEGT. Taken from cysteine to phenylalanine, the CDR3 has 14 residues. This entry keeps only the CDR3 DNA: 42 bases, framed from base 1. The clonotype originates from a woman older than 75 with acute or convalescent COVID-19. Recombination joined TRBV6-2 or TRBV6-3 with TRBJ2-1, with 14 bases in between that match TRBD2. Material: peripheral blood. The nucleotides are TGTGCCAGCAGTCCCGGGACTAGCGGGAGTGCGCAGTTCTTC. Its translation is CASSPGTSGSAQFF.